This TCR beta chain was identified during a study of T-cell memory formation after mild COVID-19. Study summary: In these data, TCR clusters were largely donor specific.

Study-wide points: Clones which contracted sat mainly in CM and EM if CD4+, and in EMRA if CD8+.

Points on this clonotype: The antigen is unknown.

TCRdb redid the calling of the 5' RACE reads with MiXCR, one entry per CDR3 protein. Among fewer than 450,000 distinct CDR3 sequences listed, roughly a quarter were seen once. This CDR3 is built from 15 residues. Looked up from germline, CDR1 is MNHEY and CDR2 is SVGAGI. The source of this sequence is an adult woman who had mild COVID-19 (a few samples of this study predate the infection). Cell type and time point are not known. V gene TRBV6-5 combines with J gene TRBJ2-1, with 8 bases fitting TRBD2. The end of the DNA fits TRBJ2-7 better, so the J call may be wrong. The specimen sequenced was PBMCs or a T cell subset sorted from them (not recorded which). The CDR3 spells CASSPAGGHGNEQYF. The CDR3, as DNA: TGTGCCAGCAGCCCCGCGGGAGGCCATGGCAATGAGCAGTACTTC.